This T cell receptor beta chain was found in a study of blood T cell repertoires in COVID-19. At the level of the study: Samples taken during acute and convalescent COVID-19 were collected in the United States, Italy and Spain.

Data came from immunoSEQ multiplex PCR; TCRdb stores just in-frame clones and leaves some out. The table shows over 250,000 clones, with more than 85% occurring only once. The CDR3 spans 12 residues. The V gene's germline CDR1 is MNHEY and CDR2 SVGAGI. The J segment lost 5 bases and the V segment lost 9 bases, leaving 6 bases of the junction unmatched. This receptor was obtained from a middle-aged man who had recovered from COVID-19. This chain links TRBV6-5 with TRBJ2-7; 8 bases map to TRBD2. Sequenced sample: PBMCs or T cells enriched from blood (not recorded which). CDR3 coding DNA: TGTGCCAGTAGGACTAGCCCGAACGAGCAGTACTTC. Translation gives CASRTSPNEQYF.